Listed here are 2 T cell receptor beta chains from one sample, sequenced in a study of somatic mutations in cytotoxic T cells in rheumatoid arthritis. This table comes from immunoSEQ multiplex PCR, and its TCRdb copy is limited to in-frame clones, with some not included. The data show thousands of clones, about 80% seen once. The sequencing here drew on CD8+ T cells sorted from blood, taken at a follow-up visit. The receptors were gathered from a woman in her sixties or seventies with rheumatoid arthritis.

This CDR3 reads CASSSPGQGDGYTF. CDR3 coding DNA: TGTGCCAGCAGTTCCCCAGGACAGGGGGATGGCTACACCTTC. The genes are TRBV28 and TRBJ1-2, with 10 bases lining up with TRBD1. CDR3 length equals 14 residues. The germline V gene has CDR1 MDHEN and CDR2 SYDVKM. Germline trimming cut 4 bases from V and 6 bases from J; bases unmatched to any gene: 5.

The rearrangement joins TRBV21-1 to TRBJ2-1; the table's TRBD2 call for D was not verified on the DNA. TRBV21-1 represents a pseudogene. This CDR3 comprises 16 residues. The CDR3 loop reads CASSKGWGLCRDEQFF. In DNA form, the CDR3 reads TGTGCCAGCAGCAAGGGGTGGGGACTTTGCAGGGATGAGCAGTTCTTC.